The source of this T cell receptor (beta chain) is a study of PD-1 blockade in classical Hodgkin lymphoma. Method: immunoSEQ multiplex PCR; TCRdb's copy keeps in-frame clones and lacks some. This table holds approximately 70,000 clones, about 92% found once. Study-wide results and limits: CD4+ TCR diversity rose significantly by C4D1, and CD8+ TCR diversity did not. Complete responders possessed baseline diversity comparable to newly diagnosed patients. What caused the repertoire differences, perhaps disease activity or prior therapy, remains undefined. Reported findings placed baseline TCR diversity lower in newly diagnosed patients (compared with healthy donors).

The germline V gene has CDR1 MNHNY and CDR2 SVGAGI (reference sequence). The CDR3 consists of 12 residues. The V end was cut by 2 bases, the J end by 5 bases, with 4 bases between. Each patient's relapse followed autologous stem cell transplantation, and brentuximab vedotin exposure varied. This clone was detected only once. Its antigen is not known. The sequenced sample was peripheral blood mononuclear cells (PBMCs), obtained at baseline. The V and J genes are TRBV6-6 and TRBJ2-1; D remains ambiguous. This TCR came from a human donor with classical Hodgkin lymphoma. CDR3 protein: CASSYLNNEQFF. The CDR3 region has the DNA TGTGCCAGCAGTTACCTAAACAATGAGCAGTTCTTC.